The T cell receptor (beta chain) described here comes from a study of OX40 agonist ivuxolimab in advanced cancers. TCRdb's copy holds only in-frame clones and misses some; the assay was immunoSEQ multiplex PCR. The data hold tens of thousands of clones, with about 83% observed a single time. With 11 bases clipped from V and 2 bases from J, the junction kept 16 bases outside the gene matches. In germline, CDR1 is MDHEN, CDR2 SYDVKM. CDR3 length: 18 residues. The specimen was CD4+ or CD8+ T cells sorted from blood, collected in a trial of the OX40 agonist ivuxolimab. This sequence originates from an adult with an advanced solid tumor such as melanoma, head and neck, liver or kidney cancer. This rearrangement joins TRBV28 to TRBJ2-2; 11 nucleotides align to TRBD2. For the CDR3, the DNA is TGTGCCGCCATCGGAACTCTAGCGGGAGGCCCCAACACCGGGGAGCTGTTTTTT. Its protein product is CAAIGTLAGGPNTGELFF.